What follows describes a single T cell receptor beta chain. Its antigen is undetermined. This sample was included in a study of cytomegalovirus exposure and HLA in healthy donors. Trimming took 5 bases from V and 5 from J, leaving 6 bases between them. CDR1 MNHNY and CDR2 SVGAGI come from the germline V gene (reference sequence). There are 11 residues in the CDR3. Whole-study results and caveats: Rare sequences made up most TCRs, while some public TCRs were found in many donors. According to an earlier analysis, most TCR beta V segments yielded productive rearrangements about 87% or about 30% of the time.

The PCR ran on 60 Vbeta and 13 Jbeta primers. Clones were sequenced by immunoSEQ multiplex PCR, and TCRdb holds only the in-frame ones, with some missing. The data contain about 280,000 clones, about 87% of them seen just once; the ten biggest clones take up less than 2.5%. Regarding donors, all were healthy bone marrow donors. What was sequenced was PBMCs. The genes are TRBV6-6 and TRBJ1-1; D unclear. This receptor was taken from a woman between 18 and 29 years old in good health and CMV-seronegative. CDR3 region: CASSIGTEAFF. The CDR3 DNA sequence: TGTGCCAGCAGTATCGGGACTGAAGCTTTCTTT.